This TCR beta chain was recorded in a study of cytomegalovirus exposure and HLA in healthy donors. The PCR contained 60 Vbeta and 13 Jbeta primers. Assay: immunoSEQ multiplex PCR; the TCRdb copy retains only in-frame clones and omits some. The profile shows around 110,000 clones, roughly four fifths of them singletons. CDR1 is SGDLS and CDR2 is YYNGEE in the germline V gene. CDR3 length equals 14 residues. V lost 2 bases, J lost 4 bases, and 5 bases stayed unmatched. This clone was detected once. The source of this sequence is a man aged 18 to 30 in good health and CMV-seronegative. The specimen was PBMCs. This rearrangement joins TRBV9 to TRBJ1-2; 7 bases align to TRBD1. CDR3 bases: TGTGCCAGCAGCGTTGAGGGACAGCTCTATGGCTACACCTTC. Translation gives CASSVEGQLYGYTF.